A selection of T cell receptor beta chains follows, all from one sample in a study of response to subunit inactivated influenza vaccine. Each CDR3 protein gets one entry after TCRdb re-called the RT-PCR reads with MiXCR. This table has 500,000 to 600,000 distinct CDR3 sequences, about 8% appearing once. Sample: PBMCs from blood, taken less than 30 months after vaccination. These receptors were collected from a man between 50 and 75 years old who received an inactivated influenza vaccine. Each CDR3 is given with its conserved first and last residue. Fields, in order: clone size, D gene, J gene, V gene, CDR3 DNA, CDR3 protein. A D gene is named only where the DNA matches it firmly. Clone size, where shown, is once, few, many, or a class for clones that have expanded.

few	.	TRBJ1-2	TRBV28	TGTGCCAGCAGAGAAATGGGGGAAGCTAACTATGGCTACACCTTC	CASREMGEANYGYTF
.	.	TRBJ2-7	TRBV28	TGTGCCAGCAGCTCAACCGGGGCCTCCTACTACGAGCAGTACTTC	CASSSTGASYYEQYF
.	TRBD2	TRBJ2-7	TRBV6-1	TGTGCCAGTAGGCTTGGGGGGGGAAGCTCCTACGAGCAGTACTTC	CASRLGGGSSYEQYF
.	.	TRBJ1-5	TRBV20-1	TGCAGTGCTAGAGAGAACCTCCGGAGCAATCAGCCCCAGCATTTT	CSARENLRSNQPQHF
few	.	TRBJ2-5	TRBV20-1	TGCAGTGCTATTGGGGGCGGGGAGACCCAGTACTTC	CSAIGGGETQYF
.	TRBD1	TRBJ2-3	TRBV7-9	TGTGCCAGCAGCTTAGGGACAGGGACGACAGATACGCAGTATTTT	CASSLGTGTTDTQYF
.	.	TRBJ2-2	TRBV29-1	TGCAGCGGCCATCTCACAAACACCGGGGAGCTGTTTTTT	CSGHLTNTGELFF
few	.	TRBJ1-3	TRBV20-1	TGCAGTGCTCGGGGACGGGAGAGCTCTGGAAACACCATATATTTT	CSARGRESSGNTIYF
many	.	TRBJ2-3	TRBV12-3/TRBV12-4	TGCGCCAGCAGCCTCAGAGGGGCGACAGATACGCAGTATTTT	CASSLRGATDTQYF
many	TRBD2	TRBJ2-7	TRBV29-1	TGCAGCGTTGGTTTCGGGGGGACCGAGCAGTACTTC	CSVGFGGTEQYF
many	.	TRBJ2-7	TRBV27	TGTGCCAGCAGTCCGTTACTGATGCGCTACGAGCAGTACTTC	CASSPLLMRYEQYF
.	TRBD2	TRBJ2-5	TRBV9	TGTGCCAGCAGCGCCCGCTCCGGGACTAGCGGTACAGGGACCCAGTACTTC	CASSARSGTSGTGTQYF
few	.	TRBJ2-7	TRBV18	TGTGCCAGCTCACCACCGAGGTTGGGGGCCTCCTACGAGCAGTACTTC	CASSPPRLGASYEQYF
many	.	TRBJ2-7	TRBV7-2	TGTGCCAGCAGCTTTCCCTCCTACGAGCAGTACTTC	CASSFPSYEQYF
.	TRBD2	TRBJ2-7	TRBV20-1	TGCAGTCCGACGGGGACTAGCGGATACGAGCAGTACTTC	CSPTGTSGYEQYF
few	TRBD1	TRBJ1-2	TRBV20-1	TGCAGTGCCCCCCGGACAGGGGCTGAATATGGCTACACCTTC	CSAPRTGAEYGYTF
few	TRBD1	TRBJ1-4	TRBV6-2/TRBV6-3	TGTGCCAGCAGACAGGACAGGGCAGAAGGTCTTGGTGAAAAACTGTTTTTT	CASRQDRAEGLGEKLFF
.	.	TRBJ1-1	TRBV5-6	TGTGCCAGCAGCTTGGTTCGGGGGCAATTGAACACTGAAGCTTTCTTT	CASSLVRGQLNTEAFF
few	TRBD1	TRBJ1-4	TRBV5-1	TGCGCCAGCAGCTTGAATCCGGGACAGGATAATGAAAAACTGTTTTTT	CASSLNPGQDNEKLFF
many	.	TRBJ2-7	TRBV7-9	TGTGCCAGCAGCTTAGGCCAGAACTACGAGCAGTACTTC	CASSLGQNYEQYF
few	.	TRBJ2-1	TRBV4-2	TGTGCCAGCAGCCAAGATGGCGACAATGAGCAGTTCTTC	CASSQDGDNEQFF
few	.	TRBJ2-2	TRBV12-3/TRBV12-4	TGTGCCAGCAGTTTTATGCTTGGGGAGCTGTTTTTT	CASSFMLGELFF
.	TRBD1	TRBJ1-1	TRBV12-3/TRBV12-4	TGTGCCAGCAGGACGTCAGGGGGCTGGAACACTGAAGCTTTCTTT	CASRTSGGWNTEAFF
.	.	TRBJ2-7	TRBV29-1	TGCAGCGTTGTAGGGACGTTCAGCTCCTACGAGCAGTACTTC	CSVVGTFSSYEQYF
.	TRBD2	TRBJ2-2	TRBV11-2	TGTGCCAGCAGCTTACTTTTGGGCGGGGGGATTTTTACGAACACCGGGGAGCTGTTTTTT	CASSLLLGGGIFTNTGELFF
.	.	TRBJ2-1	TRBV24-1	TGTGCCACCAGTGGAGGATCTGCGGCAGAGCAGTTCTTC	CATSGGSAAEQFF
few	TRBD2	TRBJ2-7	TRBV18	TGTGCCAGCTCACCACCGGCGGGAGTGTTCTCCTACGAGCAGTACTTC	CASSPPAGVFSYEQYF
many	.	TRBJ2-3	TRBV7-9	TGTGCCAGCACAATACAGGGAATGGGAGATACGCAGTATTTT	CASTIQGMGDTQYF
.	.	TRBJ1-3	TRBV21-1	TGTGCCAGCAGCACAGCGGTCTCTGGAAACACCATATATTTT	CASSTAVSGNTIYF
.	TRBD1	TRBJ2-7	TRBV5-1	TGCGCCAGCAGCTCCTCAGGGGGTTCCTACGAGCAGTACTTC	CASSSSGGSYEQYF
.	.	TRBJ2-5	TRBV29-1	TGCAGCGTTGACGAACAGGATGAGACCCAGTACTTC	CSVDEQDETQYF
few	.	TRBJ1-3	TRBV3-1	TGTGCCAGCAGCCAGACCGGGACGGGAGGAAACACCATATATTTT	CASSQTGTGGNTIYF
.	.	TRBJ1-1	TRBV5-1	TGCGCCAGCAGCTTGCAGGATCCCCAATCTTTGAACACTGAAGCTTTCTTT	CASSLQDPQSLNTEAFF
few	TRBD2	TRBJ2-1	TRBV12-3/TRBV12-4	TGTGCCAGCAGTCACGGACTAGCGAGCTCCTACAATGAGCAGTTCTTC	CASSHGLASSYNEQFF
many	.	TRBJ2-1	TRBV2	TGTGCCAGCAGTGAAATAGTAATGCGTGGAGAGCAGTTCTTC	CASSEIVMRGEQFF
few	.	TRBJ2-5	TRBV7-2	TGTGCCAGCATGGGCGCAGAGACCCAGTACTTC	CASMGAETQYF
many	.	TRBJ2-1	TRBV15	TGTGCCACCAGCAGAGATACGGGACCGTTATCCTACAATGAGCAGTTCTTC	CATSRDTGPLSYNEQFF
.	TRBD2	TRBJ2-1	TRBV20-1	TGCAGTGCTAGAGGCCTAGCGGGAGGGCGCGTTGAGCAGTTCTTC	CSARGLAGGRVEQFF
.	.	TRBJ2-5	TRBV27	TGTGCCAGCAGTTTTTCCAGGGATCCCCAAGAGACCCAGTACTTC	CASSFSRDPQETQYF
few	TRBD1	TRBJ2-5	TRBV28	TGTGCCAGCAGCTGGACCAGGGGGCGGGAGACCCAGTACTTC	CASSWTRGRETQYF